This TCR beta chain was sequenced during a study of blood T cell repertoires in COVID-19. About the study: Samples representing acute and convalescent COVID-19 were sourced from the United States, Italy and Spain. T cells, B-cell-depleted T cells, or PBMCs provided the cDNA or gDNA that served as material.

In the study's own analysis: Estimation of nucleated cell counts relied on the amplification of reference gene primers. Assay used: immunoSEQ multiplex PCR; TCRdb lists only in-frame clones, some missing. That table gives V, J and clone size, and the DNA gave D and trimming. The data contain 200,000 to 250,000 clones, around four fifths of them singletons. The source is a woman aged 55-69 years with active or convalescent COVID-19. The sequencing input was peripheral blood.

DNA of the CDR3: TGTGCCAGCAGGGGGACCAGGGGCTATGGCTACACCTTC. This encodes CASRGTRGYGYTF. The chain uses TRBV28 and TRBJ1-2; tentatively, D is TRBD1 (6 bases). V gave up 6 bases and J gave up 4 bases, with 12 bases separating them. The CDR3 is made up of 13 amino acids. Germline V gene data show CDR1 as MDHEN and CDR2 as SYDVKM.